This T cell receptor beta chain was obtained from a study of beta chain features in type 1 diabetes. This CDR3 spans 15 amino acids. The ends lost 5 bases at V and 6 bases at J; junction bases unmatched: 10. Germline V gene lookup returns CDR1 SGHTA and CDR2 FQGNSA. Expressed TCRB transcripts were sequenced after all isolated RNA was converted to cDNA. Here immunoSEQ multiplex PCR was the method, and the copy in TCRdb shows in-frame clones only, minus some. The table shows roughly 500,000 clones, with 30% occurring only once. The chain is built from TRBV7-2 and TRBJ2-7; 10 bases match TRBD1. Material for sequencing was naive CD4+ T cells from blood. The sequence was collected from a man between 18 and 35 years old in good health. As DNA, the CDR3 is TGTGCCAGCAGCCCAACCGGGACAGGGGAATCCGAGCAGTACTTC. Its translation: CASSPTGTGESEQYF.